A selection of T cell receptor beta chains follows, all from one sample in a study. In TCRdb, the RT-PCR reads were re-called with MiXCR into one record per CDR3 protein. Of about 700,000 distinct CDR3 sequences in the sample, 14% are singletons; the top ten hold 3.6%. Sequencing was performed on memory CD4+ T cells from blood. All receptors derive from a female donor in good health, serving as a healthy control. CDR3s include the opening cysteine and the closing phenylalanine or tryptophan.

CDR3 protein,V gene
CASSPGPQGGTQYF,TRBV7-2
CASSGQGWNEKLFF,TRBV12-3/TRBV12-4
CASSKPDRVGNQPQHF,TRBV21-1
CSARDLIFPEGTGELFF,TRBV20-1
CASSEAQTGAGQPQHF,TRBV2
CASSPISGTPNEQFF,TRBV12-3/TRBV12-4
CASSERGYSNEQFF,TRBV6-2/TRBV6-3
CASSLWGGFSGNTIYF,TRBV27
CASSIKPGAGYEQYF,TRBV19
CSARHRTGPANYGYTF,TRBV20-1
CASSLAAGSTNYGYTF,TRBV5-6